These 6 T cell receptor beta chains came from one sample sequenced in a study of T cell repertoires in cytomegalovirus infection. MiXCR, run by TCRdb on the reads, gives a single entry per CDR3 protein. The table has 130,000 or so distinct CDR3 sequences, about 6.1% seen once; the top ten hold roughly 18%. Sequenced material: PBMCs. The receptor source for this set is a human donor in good health (CMV status not recorded). Some clones in this sample may be carry-over from other donors' samples.

This clonotype was found many times. CDR3 bases: TGCAGTGCCAATCCTGGGGTATCCACAGATACGCAGTATTTT. Protein sequence: CSANPGVSTDTQYF. The chain couples TRBV20-1 to TRBJ2-3, with D unresolved. This CDR3 contains 14 residues. Germline CDR1 and CDR2: DFQATT and SNEGSKA (reference sequence). V was cut by 6 bases and J by 2 bases, with 15 bases left in between.

In this sample, this clonotype turned up many times. The V call is TRBV7-8, the J call TRBJ2-1; maybe TRBD2 (6 bases). The germline V gene encodes CDR1 SGHVS and CDR2 FQNEAQ. The CDR3 extends over 13 amino acids. V dropped 5 bases and J dropped 7 bases, with 12 bases sitting between them. CDR3 in DNA: TGTGCCAGCAGCGGGGGGTCTCGTAATGAGCAGTTCTTC. This translates into CASSGGSRNEQFF.

This clonotype was seen ten or more times. This sequence joins TRBV7-8 and TRBJ2-7; D is undetermined. CDR3 length equals 11 residues. The V gene's germline CDR1 is SGHVS and CDR2 FQNEAQ. Between the trimmed V and J ends, which lost 5 bases and 6 bases, there was a span of 8 bases. The CDR3 DNA is TGTGCCAGCAGCCTCGACTTCGAGCAGTACTTC. Its protein product is CASSLDFEQYF.

This clonotype was seen many times. The J gene is TRBJ1-2, the V gene TRBV6-2 or TRBV6-3; D unclear. CDR3 length: 12 amino acids. V lost 5 bases to trimming and J lost 5 bases, with 9 bases between them. Germline V gene sequence: CDR1 MNHEY, CDR2 SVGEGT. In DNA form, the CDR3 reads TGTGCCAGCAGTCCGCGGAGATATGGCTACACCTTC. Translating gives CASSPRRYGYTF.

The chain joins TRBV4-3 to TRBJ1-5; D remains unclear. This CDR3 has 14 amino acids. V lost 0 bases and J 7 bases, leaving 10 bases between the germline ends. The germline gives CDR1 LGHNA, CDR2 YSLEER. The chain's CDR3 is CASSQDLAEQPQHF. In DNA form, the CDR3 reads TGCGCCAGCAGCCAAGATCTGGCAGAACAGCCCCAGCATTTT.

This clonotype was seen many times. V and J are TRBV4-2 and TRBJ1-5; perhaps TRBD1 as D (5 bases). V lost 3 bases, J lost 1 base, and 10 bases lay in between. CDR3 length equals 15 residues. Germline values: CDR1 LGHNA, CDR2 YNFKEQ. The DNA for the CDR3 is TGTGCCAGCAGCCATGCTTGGGACAGCAATCAGCCCCAGCATTTT. The encoded protein is CASSHAWDSNQPQHF.